These 29 T cell receptor beta chains came from one sample sequenced in a study of T cell changes during pregnancy in multiple sclerosis. Clones were read by immunoSEQ multiplex PCR, and TCRdb kept only the in-frame ones, dropping some. The table shows under 55,000 clones, with 91% occurring only once. The sample was CD8+ T cells from peripheral blood mononuclear cells, taken after pregnancy. These receptors originate from a female donor with multiple sclerosis, enrolled in a pregnancy study.

The genes are TRBV7-9 and TRBJ1-2; D unresolved. Germline values: CDR1 SEHNR, CDR2 FQNEAQ (reference sequence). V dropped 1 base and J dropped 0 bases, with 6 bases sitting between them. CDR3 size: 14 residues. The CDR3 DNA reads TGTGCCAGCAGCTTAGGGGGAGCTAACTATGGCTACACCTTC. Encoded protein: CASSLGGANYGYTF.

V usage is TRBV6-5 and J usage is TRBJ2-2; TRBD2 is a possible D gene (5 bases). In germline, CDR1 is MNHEY, CDR2 SVGAGI. Trimming shortened V by 0 bases and J by 5 bases, and 13 bases separated the two germline ends. CDR3 length: 16 amino acids. CDR3 coding DNA: TGTGCCAGCAGTTACTCGGTCGGGGAAGTGACCGGGGAGCTGTTTTTT. Translation: CASSYSVGEVTGELFF.

The chain joins TRBV19 to TRBJ1-1, with D perhaps TRBD1 (6 bases). V shed 7 bases and J shed 5 bases, with 17 bases lying between them. The CDR3 is 14 amino acids. Per germline, CDR1 LNHDA and CDR2 SQIVND (reference sequence). CDR3 sequence reads: CASTTRGARTEAFF. The CDR3 DNA sequence: TGTGCCAGTACCACGCGGGGGGCCCGGACTGAAGCTTTCTTT. Variable domain in full (rest from reference TRBV19 and TRBJ1-1): DGGITQSPKYLFRKEGQNVTLSCEQNLNHDAMYWYRQDPGQGLRLIYYSQIVNDFQKGDIAEGYSVSREKKESFPLTVTSAQKNPTAFYLCASTTRGARTEAFFGQGTRLTVV.

V gene TRBV6-5 combines with J gene TRBJ2-1; 7 bases line up with TRBD2. This CDR3 is built from 14 residues. The V and J ends lost 5 bases and 4 bases, in that order; junction bases with no gene match: 5. Germline V gene data show CDR1 as MNHEY and CDR2 as SVGAGI. CDR3 DNA sequence: TGTGCCAGCAGTAGAGCGGGGAGTTACAATGAGCAGTTCTTC. It yields the protein CASSRAGSYNEQFF.

The chain carries TRBV7-9 and TRBJ1-1; D remains ambiguous. This CDR3 is 13 amino acids long. Deletions cut 1 base from V and 9 bases from J, with 12 bases between. The V gene's germline CDR1 is SEHNR and CDR2 FQNEAQ (reference sequence). The CDR3 DNA reads TGTGCCAGCAGCTTAGATCCCTACCCAAAAGCTTTCTTT. Amino acids: CASSLDPYPKAFF.

This chain joins TRBV2 and TRBJ2-1; possibly TRBD1 for D (5 bases). CDR1 is SNHLY and CDR2 is FYNNEI in the germline V gene. V dropped 4 bases and J dropped 8 bases, with 12 bases sitting between them. The CDR3 is 13 residues long. The CDR3: CASSVGRADEQFF. The CDR3 region has the DNA TGTGCCAGCAGTGTCGGCAGGGCTGATGAGCAGTTCTTC.

The chain is built from TRBV4-1 and TRBJ2-1; 8 nucleotides line up with TRBD2. CDR1 MGHRA and CDR2 YSYEKL come from the germline V gene. Trimming at V came to 0 bases and at J to 0 bases, leaving 4 bases not matched to a gene. The CDR3 consists of 17 residues. The DNA for the CDR3 is TGCGCCAGCAGCCAAGACGGGGGGGGCTACTCCTACAATGAGCAGTTCTTC. As protein: CASSQDGGGYSYNEQFF.

The chain joins TRBV19 to TRBJ2-1, with D unclear. CDR3 size: 13 residues. The V gene's germline CDR1 is LNHDA and CDR2 SQIVND (reference sequence). Deletions cut 1 base from V and 5 bases from J, with 6 bases between. DNA for the CDR3: TGTGCCAGTAGTATAGGACTGAACAATGAGCAGTTCTTC. Its translation: CASSIGLNNEQFF.

The chain uses TRBV18 and TRBJ1-1; 7 bases align to TRBD1. This CDR3 contains 12 residues. V was pared by 4 bases and J by 7 bases, with 3 bases of the junction left unmatched. CDR1 is KGHSH, CDR2 LQKENI, per germline. CDR3 residues: CASSRGTVEAFF. The CDR3 DNA reads as TGTGCCAGCTCACGCGGGACAGTTGAAGCTTTCTTT.

V gene TRBV11-2 combines with J gene TRBJ2-2; tentative D call: TRBD1 (6 bases). Per the germline V gene, CDR1 is SGHAT and CDR2 is FQNNGV. V lost 2 bases, J lost 2 bases, and 12 bases lay in between. This CDR3 is built from 16 residues. CDR3 bases: TGTGCCAGCAGCTTATATTGGGACATAAACACCGGGGAGCTGTTTTTT. Its translation is CASSLYWDINTGELFF.

This clone was counted a single time. V is TRBV25-1 and J is TRBJ2-5; TRBD1 might be the D (5 bases). V gave up 4 bases and J gave up 2 bases, with 14 bases separating them. Germline CDR1 and CDR2: MGHDK and SYGVNS. The CDR3 has 15 residues. CDR3 region: CASSGKGPRQETQYF. CDR3 in DNA: TGTGCCAGCAGTGGCAAGGGGCCAAGGCAAGAGACCCAGTACTTC.

The CDR3 is CASSSSPGVYEQYF. In DNA form, the CDR3 reads TGTGCCAGCAGCTCCAGTCCGGGGGTTTACGAGCAGTACTTC. The V call is TRBV5-5, the J call TRBJ2-7; a possible D gene is TRBD2 (6 bases). This CDR3 contains 14 residues. V gave up 3 bases and J gave up 4 bases, with 14 bases separating them. In germline, CDR1 is SGHKS, CDR2 YYEKEE (reference sequence).

The chain links TRBV6-6 to TRBJ2-2; 8 nucleotides align to TRBD1. With 6 bases clipped from V and 7 bases from J, the junction kept 10 bases outside the gene matches. CDR1 and CDR2 from the germline V gene are MNHNY and SVGAGI (reference sequence). CDR3 size: 15 residues. CDR3 amino acids: CASSRPGQVVGELFF. As DNA, the CDR3 is TGTGCCAGCAGCCGACCGGGACAGGTGGTCGGGGAGCTGTTTTTT.

CDR3: CASSHRGQGYEQYF. The CDR3 bases are TGCGCCAGCAGCCACCGTGGACAGGGTTACGAGCAGTACTTC. The genes are TRBV4-1 and TRBJ2-7; 8 nucleotides align to TRBD1. Trimming took 3 bases from V and 4 from J; bases not matched to a gene: 5. The germline CDR1 and CDR2 sequences are MGHRA and YSYEKL. The CDR3 covers 14 residues.

This sequence joins TRBV5-6 and TRBJ2-7; perhaps TRBD1 as D (7 bases). Germline values: CDR1 SGHDT, CDR2 YYEEEE. V dropped 1 base and J dropped 4 bases, with 15 bases sitting between them. The CDR3 consists of 15 residues. The DNA for the CDR3 is TGTGCCAGCAGCTTGCCCAGGGGGGAAACTTACGAGCAGTACTTC. It specifies CASSLPRGETYEQYF.

The CDR3 coding sequence is TGTGCCAGCAGCTCCCCGGGACAGGGGAACTATGGCTACACCTTC. Protein: CASSSPGQGNYGYTF. The chain links TRBV7-9 to TRBJ1-2, with 10 bases lining up with TRBD1. CDR1 is SEHNR, CDR2 FQNEAQ, per germline (reference sequence). The CDR3 is made up of 15 amino acids. J was trimmed by 2 bases and V by 4 bases; bases with no gene match: 4. Filled out from reference TRBV7-9 and TRBJ1-2, the complete variable domain reads DTGVSQNPRHKITKRGQNVTFRCDPISEHNRLYWYRQTLGQGPEFLTYFQNEAQLEKSRLLSDRFSAERPKGSFSTLEIQRTEQGDSAMYLCASSSPGQGNYGYTFGSGTRLTVV.

The chain is built from TRBV6-5 and TRBJ1-1, with 10 bases fitting TRBD1. Germline V gene sequence: CDR1 MNHEY, CDR2 SVGAGI. With V trimmed by 5 bases and J by 4 bases, 4 bases remained unmatched. The CDR3 is made up of 14 amino acids. The CDR3 bases are TGTGCCAGCAGTCGGACAGGGGGAGGCACTGAAGCTTTCTTT. Protein product: CASSRTGGGTEAFF.

CDR3: CSVDPGRSQGYTF. The CDR3 nucleotides are TGCAGCGTTGATCCAGGGCGGTCCCAGGGCTACACCTTC. The chain carries TRBV29-1 and TRBJ1-2; D is possibly TRBD1 (5 bases). CDR3 size: 13 residues. Trimming stripped 3 bases from V and 8 bases from J, with 16 bases between. Germline assignment: CDR1 SQVTM and CDR2 ANQGSEA.

This chain joins TRBV19 and TRBJ2-7; D gene ambiguous. Trimming removed 3 bases at V and 6 bases at J, with 9 bases between. This CDR3 has 12 residues. Germline assignment: CDR1 LNHDA and CDR2 SQIVND (reference sequence). The CDR3 reads CASSIGWSEQYF. CDR3 nucleotide sequence: TGTGCCAGTAGTATTGGGTGGAGCGAGCAGTACTTC.

This clone has a single count. The J gene is TRBJ2-1, the V gene TRBV19, with TRBD1 matching 8 bases. Germline values: CDR1 LNHDA, CDR2 SQIVND (reference sequence). Trimming cost V 6 bases and J 0 bases; bases outside gene matches: 7. The CDR3 consists of 16 residues. CDR3 nucleotides: TGTGCCAGTAGGGCTGGGACAGGCATCTCCTACAATGAGCAGTTCTTC. This encodes CASRAGTGISYNEQFF. Based on the CDR3 plus reference TRBV19 and TRBJ2-1, the full variable domain is DGGITQSPKYLFRKEGQNVTLSCEQNLNHDAMYWYRQDPGQGLRLIYYSQIVNDFQKGDIAEGYSVSREKKESFPLTVTSAQKNPTAFYLCASRAGTGISYNEQFFGPGTRLTVL.

The chain combines TRBV10-3 with TRBJ1-1; the D gene is possibly TRBD1 (5 bases). The CDR3 length is 12 residues. In germline, CDR1 is ENHRY, CDR2 SYGVKD. Trimming removed 6 bases at V and 7 bases at J, with 12 bases between. CDR3 sequence (DNA): TGTGCCATCAGCCAAGGAGGGGTTGAAGCTTTCTTT. Amino acid sequence: CAISQGGVEAFF.

The V and J genes are TRBV2 and TRBJ1-2; weak D call: TRBD1 (5 bases). Germline lookup yields CDR1 SNHLY and CDR2 FYNNEI. V was shortened by 4 bases and J by 4 bases, with 22 bases between the two germline ends. CDR3 length: 17 amino acids. In DNA form, the CDR3 reads TGTGCCAGCAGTGCTGAGGACATCGCCCTCGTTGGCTATGGCTACACCTTC. Protein sequence: CASSAEDIALVGYGYTF. Filled out from reference TRBV2 and TRBJ1-2, the complete variable domain reads EPEVTQTPSHQVTQMGQEVILRCVPISNHLYFYWYRQILGQKVEFLVSFYNNEISEKSEIFDDQFSVERPDGSNFTLKIRSTKLEDSAMYFCASSAEDIALVGYGYTFGSGTRLTVV.

This chain joins TRBV27 and TRBJ2-1, with TRBD2 identical over 8 bases. V trimming: 5 bases; J trimming: 7 bases; junction bases outside the gene matches: 13. Germline loops: CDR1 MNHEY, CDR2 SMNVEV (reference sequence). The CDR3 spans 16 residues. Here the CDR3 DNA reads TGTGCCAGCAGTAACCTTGGACGGGGGGGCCAGAATGAGCAGTTCTTC. Protein: CASSNLGRGGQNEQFF.

This clone was observed once. The chain joins TRBV14 to TRBJ2-2, with 11 bases lining up with TRBD1. CDR1 and CDR2 (germline): SGHDN, FVKESK. The ends lost 2 bases at V and 3 bases at J; junction bases unmatched: 5. The CDR3 loop spans 17 amino acids. The CDR3 here is CASSQRKGQGDTGELFF. CDR3 DNA: TGTGCCAGCAGCCAAAGGAAGGGACAGGGGGACACCGGGGAGCTGTTTTTT.

The rearrangement uses TRBV15 and TRBJ1-1, with 8 bases that match TRBD1. Germline trimming cut 9 bases from V and 4 bases from J; bases unmatched to any gene: 10. The CDR3 runs 14 residues. Germline V gene sequence: CDR1 LNHNV, CDR2 YYDKDF (reference sequence). The CDR3 sequence: CATTDSDRVTEAFF. In DNA, the CDR3 is TGTGCCACAACCGATTCGGACAGGGTCACTGAAGCTTTCTTT.

V gene TRBV18 combines with J gene TRBJ2-5, with TRBD2 matching over 7 bases. CDR3 length: 17 residues. Germline V gives CDR1 KGHSH, CDR2 LQKENI. With 0 bases clipped from V and 0 bases from J, the junction kept 7 bases outside the gene matches. The CDR3 DNA follows: TGTGCCAGCTCACCACCGGGGAGCGGGGAAGACCAAGAGACCCAGTACTTC. Translated, it gives CASSPPGSGEDQETQYF. The entire variable domain, with the rest obtained from reference TRBV18 and TRBJ2-5, is as follows: NAGVMQNPRHLVRRRGQEARLRCSPMKGHSHVYWYRQLPEEGLKFMVYLQKENIIDESGMPKERFSAEFPKEGPSILRIQQVVRGDSAAYFCASSPPGSGEDQETQYFGPGTRLLVL.

The chain couples TRBV5-6 to TRBJ1-2, with 8 bases fitting TRBD1. Germline CDR1 is SGHDT and CDR2 is YYEEEE. This CDR3 has 14 residues. After removal of 5 bases from V and 4 bases from J, the junction contained 7 bases not matched to a gene. CDR3 DNA sequence: TGTGCCAGCAGGGAGGGACAGGCCTTCTATGGCTACACCTTC. Amino acid sequence: CASREGQAFYGYTF.

This clone was picked up a small number of times. The CDR3 sequence: CASSQGNTEAFF. DNA of the CDR3: TGTGCCAGCAGTCAGGGAAACACTGAAGCTTTCTTT. The chain joins TRBV25-1 to TRBJ1-1, with TRBD1 as a possible D gene (5 bases). Germline V gene data show CDR1 as MGHDK and CDR2 as SYGVNS. The CDR3 is 12 amino acids. Trimming left V 5 bases short and J 2 bases short, with 6 bases between.

V is TRBV6-5 and J is TRBJ2-5; 11 bases agree with TRBD2. The CDR3 spans 14 residues. Germline V gene sequence: CDR1 MNHEY, CDR2 SVGAGI. The trim removed 7 bases at V and 5 bases at J, leaving 6 bases unmatched. CDR3 residues: CASKLAGGVETQYF. DNA of the CDR3: TGTGCCAGCAAGCTAGCGGGGGGCGTTGAGACCCAGTACTTC.